A single sample gave rise to the 23 T cell receptor beta chains below, sequenced in a study of blood T cell repertoires in COVID-19. Some clones are missing from TCRdb's copy, which holds only in-frame ones; the method was immunoSEQ multiplex PCR. The table lists 100,000 to 150,000 clones, 85% of them singletons, with around 3% in the top ten. Sample: peripheral blood. These TCRs come from a woman aged 80 or over with COVID-19, enrolled during active disease.

This chain links TRBV9 with TRBJ2-1; 7 nucleotides match TRBD1. CDR3 length: 16 residues. Germline V gives CDR1 SGDLS, CDR2 YYNGEE. Trimming took 3 bases from V and 0 from J; bases not matched to a gene: 6. The CDR3 nucleotides are TGTGCCAGCAGCGCACAGGGGTCGTCCTCCTACAATGAGCAGTTCTTC. Residues: CASSAQGSSSYNEQFF.

The chain combines TRBV5-1 with TRBJ2-2, with D possibly TRBD1 on 5 matching bases. Between the trimmed V and J ends, which lost 4 bases and 3 bases, there was a span of 7 bases. The CDR3 is 13 amino acids. The germline gives CDR1 SGHRS, CDR2 YFSETQ. CDR3 sequence: CASSVTDTGELFF. The DNA of the CDR3 is TGCGCCAGCAGCGTGACAGACACCGGGGAGCTGTTTTTT.

V gene TRBV12-3 or TRBV12-4 combines with J gene TRBJ1-2; no definite D call. This CDR3 is 12 amino acids long. V lost 1 base and J lost 8, with 8 bases in between. The CDR3 here is CASSLVRNGYTF. The CDR3 DNA sequence: TGTGCCAGCAGTTTAGTGAGGAACGGCTACACCTTC.

The chain carries TRBV28 and TRBJ2-1; tentatively, D is TRBD2 (6 bases). V dropped 5 bases and J dropped 7 bases, with 18 bases sitting between them. This CDR3 is 15 amino acids long. Germline CDR1 reads MDHEN; CDR2 reads SYDVKM. DNA for the CDR3: TGTGCCAGCAGTCTTCCGGAGGGAAGGGATAATGAGCAGTTCTTC. This codes for CASSLPEGRDNEQFF.

The rearrangement uses TRBV10-1 and TRBJ1-1; TRBD1 matches at 8 bases. Unmatched junction bases numbered 12, after V lost 10 bases and J lost 5 bases. The CDR3 runs 14 residues. Germline V gene lookup returns CDR1 WNHNN and CDR2 SYGVQD (reference sequence). The CDR3 here is CANKAGGTWTEAFF. CDR3 nucleotides: TGCGCCAACAAAGCAGGGGGCACTTGGACTGAAGCTTTCTTT.

In this sample, this clone turned up once. V and J are TRBV7-2 and TRBJ2-7; 7 bases are shared with TRBD2. CDR3 length equals 14 residues. Trimming took 4 bases from V and 0 from J; bases not matched to a gene: 3. From germline, CDR1 is SGHTA and CDR2 FQGNSA. CDR3 sequence (DNA): TGTGCCAGCAGCTCGGGGGGAACCTCCTACGAGCAGTACTTC. Protein sequence: CASSSGGTSYEQYF.

J is TRBJ1-6 and V is TRBV3-1 (or the pseudogene TRBV3-2), with 7 bases that match TRBD1. This CDR3 contains 14 residues. V lost 5 bases and J lost 7; bases outside the gene matches: 5. The V gene's germline CDR1 is LGHDT and CDR2 YNNKEL (reference sequence). The CDR3 here is CASSFRDRNSPLHF. CDR3 bases: TGTGCCAGCAGCTTCCGGGACAGAAATTCACCCCTCCACTTT.

The chain couples TRBV28 to TRBJ1-4, with 9 bases aligning to TRBD1. Germline V CDR1 and CDR2: MDHEN, SYDVKM. Losses at the gene ends were 5 bases for V and 8 bases for J; bases not matched to a gene: 12. CDR3 length equals 16 residues. DNA of the CDR3: TGTGCCAGCAGTAAACACACAGGGGGCTTAGGAGAAAAACTGTTTTTT. Protein: CASSKHTGGLGEKLFF.

DNA for the CDR3: TGTGCCAGCAGCTTACTTTCGAGCGGGAGTGGAAATGAGCAGTTCTTC. Its protein product is CASSLLSSGSGNEQFF. This chain uses TRBV7-2 with TRBJ2-1; 8 bases agree with TRBD2. Germline V gene sequence: CDR1 SGHTA, CDR2 FQGNSA. The CDR3 totals 16 residues. V gave up 2 bases and J gave up 7 bases; unmatched junction bases: 10.

The genes are TRBV6-2 or TRBV6-3 and TRBJ1-1, with 7 bases matching TRBD1. V shed 6 bases, J shed 4 bases, and the junction held 14 bases outside the gene matches. There are 16 residues in the CDR3. CDR1 is MNHEY and CDR2 is SVGEGT in the germline V gene. Written as DNA, the CDR3 is TGTGCCAGCAGCCGTAGGAGGGGGCCCATGAGCACTGAAGCTTTCTTT. Its translation is CASSRRRGPMSTEAFF.

The genes are TRBV28 and TRBJ1-1; weak D call: TRBD1 (5 bases). V lost 5 bases to trimming and J lost 7 bases, with 14 bases between them. CDR1 MDHEN and CDR2 SYDVKM come from the germline V gene. The CDR3 spans 13 residues. The CDR3 spells CASSEGRAGEAFF. CDR3 nucleotides: TGTGCCAGCAGTGAGGGACGAGCGGGTGAAGCTTTCTTT.

CDR3 sequence: CASSFPSTITSTDTQYF. CDR3 DNA sequence: TGTGCCAGCAGTTTCCCGTCGACAATTACTAGCACAGATACGCAGTATTTT. The chain has TRBV6-2 or TRBV6-3 and TRBJ2-3; no reliable D call. This CDR3 is 17 amino acids long. Germline values: CDR1 MNHEY, CDR2 SVGEGT. V was pared by 4 bases and J by 0 bases, with 17 bases between.

The chain combines TRBV19 with TRBJ1-1; no reliable D call. Germline V CDR1 and CDR2: LNHDA, SQIVND (reference sequence). Trimming took 10 bases from V and 0 from J, leaving 21 bases between them. The CDR3 contains 16 residues. In nucleotides, the CDR3 is TGTGCCATTCAAGCCACAGACCAATTCATGAACACTGAAGCTTTCTTT. Residues: CAIQATDQFMNTEAFF.

A note on this clone: The conserved final phenylalanine or tryptophan is absent from the CDR3, which likely points to a read error. The chain recombines TRBV11-2 with TRBJ1-2, with 9 positions matching TRBD1. The germline V gene has CDR1 SGHAT and CDR2 FQNNGV. Trimming at V came to 4 bases and at J to 2 bases, leaving 17 bases not matched to a gene. The CDR3 length is 19 residues. This chain's CDR3 is CASSSKPGQGVGLNYGYTL. In DNA form, the CDR3 reads TGTGCCAGCAGCTCAAAACCGGGACAGGGTGTAGGACTGAACTATGGCTACACCCTC.

The CDR3 DNA follows: TGTGCCAGCAGTTCCTTCGGGGAGACCCAGTACTTC. Protein product: CASSSFGETQYF. The chain uses TRBV27 and TRBJ2-5; the D is unclear. The V gene's germline CDR1 is MNHEY and CDR2 SMNVEV (reference sequence). Trimming removed 4 bases at V and 5 bases at J, with 8 bases between. This CDR3 is built from 12 residues.

The V gene is TRBV5-1, the J gene TRBJ2-1; TRBD2 matches 8 bases. Germline V gene sequence: CDR1 SGHRS, CDR2 YFSETQ. J gave up 6 bases and V 8 bases, and 13 bases lay outside the gene matches. The CDR3 has 15 amino acids. CDR3 residues: CASYDGGLAANEQFF. For the CDR3, the DNA is TGCGCCAGTTACGATGGTGGACTAGCAGCCAATGAGCAGTTCTTC.

V is TRBV28 and J is TRBJ1-1; possible D gene TRBD1, 6 bases. CDR1 is MDHEN and CDR2 is SYDVKM in the germline V gene. Trimming removed 6 bases at V and 0 bases at J, with 8 bases between. This CDR3 spans 13 amino acids. The CDR3 bases are TGTGCCAGCAGGGACAGAATGAACACTGAAGCTTTCTTT. Protein sequence: CASRDRMNTEAFF.

The chain employs TRBV5-1 and TRBJ2-7, with a possible D match to TRBD1 (6 bases). The CDR3 covers 13 residues. V was cut by 4 bases and J by 3 bases, with 11 bases left in between. Per germline, CDR1 SGHRS and CDR2 YFSETQ. CDR3 sequence (DNA): TGCGCCAGCAGCCAGGACAGACTCTACGAGCAGTACTTC. Protein sequence: CASSQDRLYEQYF. Variable domain in full (rest from reference TRBV5-1 and TRBJ2-7): KAGVTQTPRYLIKTRGQQVTLSCSPISGHRSVSWYQQTPGQGLQFLFEYFSETQRNKGNFPGRFSGRQFSNSRSEMNVSTLELGDSALYLCASSQDRLYEQYFGPGTRLTVT.

The chain recombines TRBV7-6 with TRBJ2-3, with D perhaps matching TRBD2 (5 bases). V dropped 5 bases and J dropped 2 bases, with 14 bases sitting between them. The CDR3 is 15 amino acids. CDR1 SGHVS and CDR2 FNYEAQ come from the germline V gene. CDR3 DNA sequence: TGTGCCAGCAGCCGGCGGGTAGGGAACACAGATACGCAGTATTTT. Its translation is CASSRRVGNTDTQYF.

The chain combines TRBV7-9 with TRBJ1-1, with a tentative D call TRBD1 (5 bases). Germline loops: CDR1 SEHNR, CDR2 FQNEAQ (reference sequence). V lost 1 base to trimming and J lost 11 bases, with 14 bases between them. This CDR3 contains 13 residues. DNA of the CDR3: TGTGCCAGCAGCTTAGGGGTAGGGTCAGGGGCTTTCTTT. It yields the protein CASSLGVGSGAFF.

This clone has just a few counts. Here the CDR3 reads CASSQGQGNYGYTF. Written as DNA, the CDR3 is TGTGCCAGCAGCCAAGGACAGGGAAACTATGGCTACACCTTC. The V gene is TRBV3-1 (or the pseudogene TRBV3-2), the J gene TRBJ1-2, with 7 bases lining up with TRBD1. The germline CDR1 and CDR2 sequences are LGHDT and YNNKEL (reference sequence). With 1 base clipped from V and 2 bases from J, the junction kept 1 base outside the gene matches. The CDR3 has 14 amino acids.

The chain joins TRBV7-8 to TRBJ2-1; no definite D call. Trimming removed 3 bases from V and 3 bases from J, with 9 bases in between. Germline CDR1 reads SGHVS; CDR2 reads FQNEAQ. This CDR3 comprises 14 residues. DNA for the CDR3: TGTGCCAGCAGCTTCTCCCCAGACTACAATGAGCAGTTCTTC. Amino acids: CASSFSPDYNEQFF.

The CDR3 region is CASSRGSSGANVLTF. The CDR3 DNA follows: TGTGCCAGCAGTAGGGGAAGCTCTGGGGCCAACGTCCTGACTTTC. The chain employs TRBV2 and TRBJ2-6, with D tentatively TRBD1 (5 bases). Trimming removed 5 bases from V and 0 bases from J, with 8 bases in between. CDR3 length: 15 residues. Germline V gene data show CDR1 as SNHLY and CDR2 as FYNNEI.